Listed below are T cell receptor beta chains from one sample, sequenced in a study of OX40 agonist ivuxolimab in advanced cancers. Using immunoSEQ multiplex PCR, the repertoire was profiled, and TCRdb retains in-frame clones only, with some absent. The sample holds about 42,000 clones, around 83% seen once. This specimen consisted of CD4+ or CD8+ T cells sorted from blood, obtained in a trial of the OX40 agonist ivuxolimab. The receptors originated from an adult with an advanced solid tumor such as melanoma, head and neck, liver or kidney cancer. The CDR3 runs from the conserved cysteine through the conserved F or W. The order of the fields is CDR3 DNA, CDR3 protein, D gene, V gene, clone size, J gene. A D gene is named only where the DNA matches it firmly. Expanded clones are given a class, and other clones once, few, many or no size at all.

CDR3 DNA: TGCGCCAGCAGCCAAGAGGAGGGCTCTGGGGCCAACGTCCTGACTTTC
CDR3 protein: CASSQEEGSGANVLTF
D gene: NA
V gene: TRBV4-3
clone size: NA
J gene: TRBJ2-6

CDR3 DNA: TGTGCCAGCAGCTTAGATCGCAGAACGAACACTGAAGCTTTCTTT
CDR3 protein: CASSLDRRTNTEAFF
D gene: NA
V gene: TRBV7-9
clone size: NA
J gene: TRBJ1-1

CDR3 DNA: TGTGCCAGTCCCGGGACAGCTAATTCACCCCTCCACTTT
CDR3 protein: CASPGTANSPLHF
D gene: TRBD1
V gene: TRBV6-8
clone size: few
J gene: TRBJ1-6

CDR3 DNA: TGTGCCAGCAGCCTACAAAACACCGGGGAGCTGTTTTTT
CDR3 protein: CASSLQNTGELFF
D gene: NA
V gene: TRBV14
clone size: NA
J gene: TRBJ2-2

CDR3 DNA: TGTGCTAGTGGGCAAGGACAGGGGATAGGTGGCTACACCTTC
CDR3 protein: CASGQGQGIGGYTF
D gene: TRBD1
V gene: TRBV12-5
clone size: few
J gene: TRBJ1-2

CDR3 DNA: TGCGCCAGCAGCCAAGAATATGGCAATCAGCCCCAGCATTTT
CDR3 protein: CASSQEYGNQPQHF
D gene: NA
V gene: TRBV4-1
clone size: once
J gene: TRBJ1-5

CDR3 DNA: TGTGCCAGCAGCTTGTTCGGGTGGGGACAGGGGAATCAGCCCCAGCATTTT
CDR3 protein: CASSLFGWGQGNQPQHF
D gene: TRBD1
V gene: TRBV5-5
clone size: NA
J gene: TRBJ1-5

CDR3 DNA: TGTGCCAGCAGTGAAATCTCAGGGGGCAGAGCGCAGTTCTTC
CDR3 protein: CASSEISGGRAQFF
D gene: TRBD1
V gene: TRBV9
clone size: NA
J gene: TRBJ2-1

CDR3 DNA: TGTGCCAGCAGCTTGGACAAGAACACTGAAGCTTTCTTT
CDR3 protein: CASSLDKNTEAFF
D gene: NA
V gene: TRBV7-2
clone size: few
J gene: TRBJ1-1

CDR3 DNA: TGTGCCAGCAGTTTATCGGCGGGGGCTGGCTACACCTTC
CDR3 protein: CASSLSAGAGYTF
D gene: NA
V gene: TRBV27
clone size: medium-sized
J gene: TRBJ1-2

CDR3 DNA: TGTGCCAGCAGCCCAAGAGGAGCGAGTGAAAAACTGTTTTTT
CDR3 protein: CASSPRGASEKLFF
D gene: NA
V gene: TRBV9
clone size: NA
J gene: TRBJ1-4

CDR3 DNA: TGTGCCAGCAGCCCGGCCGGGTCCTATAATTCACCCCTCCACTTT
CDR3 protein: CASSPAGSYNSPLHF
D gene: NA
V gene: TRBV9
clone size: once
J gene: TRBJ1-6

CDR3 DNA: TGCGCCAGCAGCCACGACCGGACAGGGGAAGATACGCAGTATTTT
CDR3 protein: CASSHDRTGEDTQYF
D gene: TRBD1
V gene: TRBV4-3
clone size: NA
J gene: TRBJ2-3

CDR3 DNA: TGTGCCTGGAGTGTGGGGTGGGGGCTAGTAAGTGGAAACACCATATATTTT
CDR3 protein: CAWSVGWGLVSGNTIYF
D gene: NA
V gene: TRBV30
clone size: NA
J gene: TRBJ1-3

CDR3 DNA: TGTGCCAGCAGTTCCTTTCCGGGGCTAGAGACCCAGTACTTC
CDR3 protein: CASSSFPGLETQYF
D gene: NA
V gene: TRBV27
clone size: NA
J gene: TRBJ2-5

CDR3 DNA: TGTGCCAGCAGCTCTACAGGATACCAAGAGACCCAGTACTTC
CDR3 protein: CASSSTGYQETQYF
D gene: NA
V gene: TRBV11-2
clone size: few
J gene: TRBJ2-5

CDR3 DNA: TGTGCCAGCAGTTTATCTGGAGAGACCCAGTACTTC
CDR3 protein: CASSLSGETQYF
D gene: NA
V gene: TRBV27
clone size: NA
J gene: TRBJ2-5

CDR3 DNA: TGTGCCAGCAGCTTAGGATTGAACACTGAAGCTTTCTTT
CDR3 protein: CASSLGLNTEAFF
D gene: NA
V gene: TRBV11-2
clone size: NA
J gene: TRBJ1-1

CDR3 DNA: TGTGCCAGTACCGGGACCGGGGGAAAGACCCAGTACTTC
CDR3 protein: CASTGTGGKTQYF
D gene: NA
V gene: TRBV6-6
clone size: NA
J gene: TRBJ2-5

CDR3 DNA: TGTGCCAGCAGCCCCCCGGACAGGCTGAACACCGGGGAGCTGTTTTTT
CDR3 protein: CASSPPDRLNTGELFF
D gene: TRBD1
V gene: TRBV7-9
clone size: NA
J gene: TRBJ2-2

CDR3 DNA: TGTGCCAGCAGCCCACAGGGGTACCAAGAGACCCAGTACTTC
CDR3 protein: CASSPQGYQETQYF
D gene: TRBD1
V gene: TRBV7-7
clone size: NA
J gene: TRBJ2-5

CDR3 DNA: TGTGCCAGCAGCACTACCCCAGGGACAGGGGGAAACACCATATATTTT
CDR3 protein: CASSTTPGTGGNTIYF
D gene: TRBD1
V gene: TRBV9
clone size: NA
J gene: TRBJ1-3

CDR3 DNA: TGTGCCAGCAGCACCCCCACCGGGGAGCTGTTTTTT
CDR3 protein: CASSTPTGELFF
D gene: NA
V gene: TRBV25-1
clone size: NA
J gene: TRBJ2-2

CDR3 DNA: TGTGCCAGCAGCTTGGACCCACGGGCAGAAGAGACCCAGTACTTC
CDR3 protein: CASSLDPRAEETQYF
D gene: NA
V gene: TRBV7-9
clone size: NA
J gene: TRBJ2-5

CDR3 DNA: TGTGCCAGCAGCTTAACCAGGGCGGCTGGCTACGAGCAGTACTTC
CDR3 protein: CASSLTRAAGYEQYF
D gene: NA
V gene: TRBV7-3
clone size: NA
J gene: TRBJ2-7